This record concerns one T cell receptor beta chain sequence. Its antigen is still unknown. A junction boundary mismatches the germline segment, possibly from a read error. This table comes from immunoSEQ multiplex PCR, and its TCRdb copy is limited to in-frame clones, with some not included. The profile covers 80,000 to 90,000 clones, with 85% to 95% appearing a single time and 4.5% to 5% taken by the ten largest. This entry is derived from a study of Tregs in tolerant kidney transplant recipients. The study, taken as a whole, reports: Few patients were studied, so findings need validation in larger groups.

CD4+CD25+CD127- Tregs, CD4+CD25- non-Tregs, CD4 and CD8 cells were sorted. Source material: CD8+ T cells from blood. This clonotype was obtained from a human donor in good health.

CDR3 region: CASSLPPGQEAF. CDR3 in DNA: TGTGCCAGCAGCCTACCCCCGGGACAGGAAGCTTTT. The V and J genes are TRBV5-6 and TRBJ1-4; 8 bases line up with TRBD1. CDR3 length: 12 residues. Germline V gene lookup returns CDR1 SGHDT and CDR2 YYEEEE.